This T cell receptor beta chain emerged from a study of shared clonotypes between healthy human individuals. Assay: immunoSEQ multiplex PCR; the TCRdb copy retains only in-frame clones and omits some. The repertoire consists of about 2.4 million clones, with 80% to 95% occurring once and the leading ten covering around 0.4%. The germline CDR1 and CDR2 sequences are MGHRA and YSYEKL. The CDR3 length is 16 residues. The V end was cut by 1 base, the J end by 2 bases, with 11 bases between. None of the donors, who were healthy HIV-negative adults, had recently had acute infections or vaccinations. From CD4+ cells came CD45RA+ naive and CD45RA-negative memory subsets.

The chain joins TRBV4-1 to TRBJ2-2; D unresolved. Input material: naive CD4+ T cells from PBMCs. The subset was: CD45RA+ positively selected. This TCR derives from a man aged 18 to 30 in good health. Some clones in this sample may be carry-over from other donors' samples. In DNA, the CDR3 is TGCGCCAGCAGCCAAGCCTCAGGAGCTAACACCGGGGAGCTGTTTTTT. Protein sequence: CASSQASGANTGELFF.